This T cell receptor beta chain was identified during a study of CD8 T cells in ankylosing spondylitis. General study results and limits: Apparently characteristic of ankylosing spondylitis blood was a TCR beta motif (fewer than 10 highly homologous variants).

Looked up from germline, CDR1 is SGHRS and CDR2 is YFSETQ. CDR3 length equals 16 residues. V was shortened by 0 bases and J by 3 bases, with 16 bases between the two germline ends. A few counts support this clonotype. Its cognate antigen is unknown. TCRdb analysed the 5' RACE reads with MiXCR anew, one entry per CDR3 protein. This sample has roughly 400,000 distinct CDR3 sequences; under 25% occur once, and the top ten carry less than 20%. This TCR was sampled from a male donor with ankylosing spondylitis. The sample was blood, either unsorted or a sorted T cell fraction (not recorded which). The chain recombines TRBV5-1 with TRBJ2-7; a weak D match, TRBD1 (5 bases). CDR3 in DNA: TGCGCCAGCAGCTTGGCCCCCTCACAGGAGAACTACGAGCAGTACTTC. It codes for CASSLAPSQENYEQYF.